Following are 5 T cell receptor beta chains from one sample sequenced in a study of cytomegalovirus exposure and HLA in healthy donors. It was with 60 Vbeta and 13 Jbeta primers that the PCR ran. Sequenced by immunoSEQ multiplex PCR; TCRdb stores in-frame clones only, minus some. Found here are about 150,000 clones, about two thirds of them singletons; the top ten hold around 4.7%. Material: PBMCs. These receptors originate from a man aged 55 to 70 in good health and CMV-seronegative.

This chain's CDR3 is CASAILDTSYEQYF. The CDR3 DNA sequence: TGTGCCAGCGCAATCCTGGACACCTCCTACGAGCAGTACTTC. The chain is built from TRBV5-6 and TRBJ2-7, with D possibly TRBD1 on 5 matching bases. V was cut by 7 bases and J by 0 bases, with 14 bases left in between. The CDR3 is 14 amino acids. Germline V gene sequence: CDR1 SGHDT, CDR2 YYEEEE.

This rearrangement joins TRBV28 to TRBJ2-5; tentatively, D is TRBD2 (6 bases). The V and J ends lost 8 bases and 4 bases respectively, with 26 bases between them. Per the germline V gene, CDR1 is MDHEN and CDR2 is SYDVKM. The CDR3 is 17 residues long. For the CDR3, the DNA is TGTGCCAGCGAACCCAACGGGGGAGACCGGTTTTCAGAGACCCAGTACTTC. Encoded protein: CASEPNGGDRFSETQYF.

A single count supports this clone. This rearrangement joins TRBV2 to TRBJ1-2; D might be TRBD1 (6 bases). Germline lookup yields CDR1 SNHLY and CDR2 FYNNEI. Trimming stripped 5 bases from V and 8 bases from J, with 21 bases between. The CDR3 extends over 15 amino acids. The CDR3 sequence is CASSPGDGTGRGYTF. Written as DNA, the CDR3 is TGTGCCAGCAGTCCGGGTGACGGAACAGGGAGAGGCTACACCTTC.

The rearrangement uses TRBV28 and TRBJ2-2; 7 nucleotides agree with TRBD1. V lost 8 bases, J lost 5 bases, and 8 bases stayed unmatched. Germline CDR1 MDHEN, CDR2 SYDVKM. The CDR3 extends over 14 amino acids. For the CDR3, the DNA is TGTGCCAGCTGGCCGGGACAGCGTACCGGGGAGCTGTTTTTT. It codes for CASWPGQRTGELFF.

The rearrangement links TRBV5-4 to TRBJ1-4; D call uncertain. Trimming left V 4 bases short and J 0 bases short, with 7 bases between. CDR3 length equals 14 residues. Germline V gene lookup returns CDR1 SGHNT and CDR2 YYREEE (reference sequence). DNA of the CDR3: TGTGCCAGCAGCCCTACTGCAACTAATGAAAAACTGTTTTTT. It encodes CASSPTATNEKLFF.